Each of the 5 T cell receptor beta chains below was sequenced from the same sample in a study of cytomegalovirus exposure and HLA in healthy donors. This PCR relied on a set of 60 Vbeta primers and 13 Jbeta primers. Some clones are missing from TCRdb's copy, which holds only in-frame ones; the method was immunoSEQ multiplex PCR. The sample lists around 150,000 clones; roughly 75% were seen once. The sequencing input was PBMCs. The receptors originated from a man aged 30-40 years in good health.

This clone appeared once. The chain joins TRBV9 to TRBJ2-1, with a tentative D call TRBD2 (6 bases). There are 15 residues in the CDR3. The V and J ends lost 4 bases and 8 bases respectively, with 19 bases between them. Germline V gene data show CDR1 as SGDLS and CDR2 as YYNGEE. CDR3 in amino acids: CASSPTGLGLDEQFF. Written as DNA, the CDR3 is TGTGCCAGCAGCCCCACGGGACTCGGCCTGGATGAGCAGTTCTTC. The entire variable domain, with the rest obtained from reference TRBV9 and TRBJ2-1, is as follows: DSGVTQTPKHLITATGQRVTLRCSPRSGDLSVYWYQQSLDQGLQFLIQYYNGEERAKGNILERFSAQQFPDLHSELNLSSLELGDSALYFCASSPTGLGLDEQFFGPGTRLTVL.

This clone has only one observation. CDR3 protein: CAWSSTVYEQYF. The CDR3 DNA reads as TGTGCCTGGAGTTCTACAGTCTACGAGCAGTACTTC. The chain combines TRBV30 with TRBJ2-7; D is unclear. This CDR3 contains 12 residues. Per germline, CDR1 GTSNPN and CDR2 SVGIG (reference sequence). V lost 2 bases and J 3 bases, leaving 8 bases between the germline ends.

The count of this clone is one. The chain recombines TRBV15 with TRBJ2-5; 9 bases are shared with TRBD2. Trimming removed 2 bases from V and 4 bases from J; junction bases left unmatched: 8. This CDR3 region has 16 residues. Germline V gene sequence: CDR1 LNHNV, CDR2 YYDKDF (reference sequence). The CDR3 sequence: CATSRSTLAGAETQYF. The CDR3 nucleotides are TGTGCCACCAGCAGATCCACATTAGCGGGAGCAGAGACCCAGTACTTC.

V usage is TRBV15 and J usage is TRBJ2-5, with TRBD2 as a possible D gene (5 bases). The CDR3 runs 13 residues. The germline CDR1 and CDR2 sequences are LNHNV and YYDKDF (reference sequence). Trimming removed 0 bases at V and 11 bases at J, with 13 bases between. The CDR3 nucleotides are TGTGCCACCAGCAGAGATCGTACGTGGGAGCAGTACTTC. Residues: CATSRDRTWEQYF. The complete variable domain, with remaining parts taken from reference TRBV15 and TRBJ2-5, reads DAMVIQNPRYQVTQFGKPVTLSCSQTLNHNVMYWYQQKSSQAPKLLFHYYDKDFNNEADTPDNFQSRRPNTSFCFLDIRSPGLGDTAMYLCATSRDRTWEQYFGPGTRLLVL.

J is TRBJ1-2 and V is TRBV28; no clear D. Germline V gene sequence: CDR1 MDHEN, CDR2 SYDVKM. V was clipped by 6 bases and J by 2 bases, with 4 bases between them. The length of the CDR3 is 11 residues. The CDR3 sequence is CASSRNYGYTF. CDR3 DNA sequence: TGTGCCAGCAGCCGGAACTATGGCTACACCTTC.